The T cell receptor beta chain under discussion was sequenced for a study of T cells expressing NK-cell markers. The CDR3 covers 14 residues. The germline CDR1 and CDR2 sequences are LGHDT and YNNKEL (reference sequence). As to this clonotype: Antigen unknown.

Study-wide results and caveats: Six or seven donors had dominant NKG2C+ clonotypes that comprised about 1.0-7.0% of their CD8+ T cells. Clones of NKG2C+ T cells that had expanded were of unclear HCMV specificity.

A 5'RACE template switching approach incorporating UMIs was used to make TCR beta cDNA. TCRdb reworked the 5' RACE reads into one entry per CDR3 protein, no DNA. The sample totals about 380,000 distinct CDR3 sequences; its top ten clones hold roughly 5.2%. The gene calls are TRBV3-1 and TRBJ2-3; TCRdb proposes TRBD1, but this gene call is untestable without DNA. The source of this sequence is a man aged 18 to 70 in good health. The specimen was blood T cells: a sorted CD56 or NKG2C T cell subset, CD4+ or CD8+ T cells, or bulk PBMC T cells (not recorded which). The CDR3 spells CASSRQGNTDTQYF.